These 10 T cell receptor beta chains came from one sample sequenced in a study of T cell repertoires in cytomegalovirus infection. Each CDR3 protein is one row after TCRdb ran MiXCR on the reads. Of roughly 570,000 distinct CDR3 sequences listed, 40% are singletons. These receptors have no identified antigens. This sample comprised cultured PBMCs, obtained from culture after CMV antigen stimulation. The receptors stem from a human donor in good health (CMV status not recorded). Some clones in this sample may be carry-over from other donors' samples.

This clonotype came up once. The chain couples TRBV7-8 to TRBJ2-3, with a possible D match to TRBD1 (6 bases). V dropped 5 bases and J dropped 6 bases, with 15 bases sitting between them. There are 14 residues in the CDR3. CDR1 SGHVS and CDR2 FQNEAQ come from the germline V gene. The CDR3 loop reads CASSARGPGDTQYF. Written as DNA, the CDR3 is TGTGCCAGCAGCGCCAGGGGTCCGGGGGATACGCAGTATTTT.

The genes are TRBV7-2 and TRBJ1-1; D may be TRBD1 (5 bases). Germline CDR1 is SGHTA and CDR2 is FQGNSA. Trimming cost V 5 bases and J 4 bases, with 14 bases left between them. The CDR3 spans 14 residues. CDR3 amino acids: CASSPSGWSTEAFF. CDR3 nucleotide sequence: TGTGCCAGCAGCCCCTCAGGGTGGAGCACTGAAGCTTTCTTT.

The CDR3 is CASSPYLAEHTDTQYF. CDR3 nucleotide sequence: TGTGCCAGCAGCCCCTACTTAGCTGAGCACACAGATACGCAGTATTTT. The chain employs TRBV5-4 and TRBJ2-3; D remains unclear. V lost 4 bases and J lost 2, with 17 bases in between. From germline, CDR1 is SGHNT and CDR2 YYREEE (reference sequence). This CDR3 spans 16 amino acids.

The V call is TRBV19, the J call TRBJ1-5; 11 bases align to TRBD1. Losses at the gene ends were 2 bases for V and 1 base for J; bases not matched to a gene: 7. The germline V gene encodes CDR1 LNHDA and CDR2 SQIVND (reference sequence). The CDR3 spans 18 residues. The CDR3 coding sequence is TGTGCCAGTAGTATAAGGACAGGGGGCGGGAGGAGCAATCAGCCCCAGCATTTT. Protein sequence: CASSIRTGGGRSNQPQHF.

The chain couples TRBV7-2 to TRBJ2-7; 9 bases fit TRBD1. Germline values: CDR1 SGHTA, CDR2 FQGNSA. This CDR3 has 13 amino acids. V trimming: 3 bases; J trimming: 6 bases; junction bases outside the gene matches: 3. CDR3 sequence (DNA): TGTGCCAGCAGCTTCTACAGGGGGCCCGAGCAGTACTTC. It specifies CASSFYRGPEQYF.

This clonotype showed up just a few times. This chain connects TRBV6-2 or TRBV6-3 to TRBJ1-1; a weak D match, TRBD1 (5 bases). Germline assignment: CDR1 MNHEY and CDR2 SVGEGT. This CDR3 contains 12 residues. V was pared by 3 bases and J by 11 bases, with 13 bases between. The CDR3 coding sequence is TGTGCCAGCAGTTATACTCGACAGACGGCTTTCTTT. Translation: CASSYTRQTAFF.

The chain recombines TRBV12-3 or TRBV12-4 with TRBJ2-1; the match to TRBD2 covers 9 bases. This CDR3 comprises 16 residues. The J segment lost 4 bases and the V segment lost 5 bases, leaving 9 bases of the junction unmatched. CDR3 DNA sequence: TGTGCCAGCAGTCTATCGACTAGCGGACTATACAATGAGCAGTTCTTC. Translation gives CASSLSTSGLYNEQFF.

This clonotype was counted between two and nine times. The CDR3 nucleotides read TGTGCCAGCAGTACCCGGACTAGCGGGTTCACAGATACGCAGTATTTT. Protein product: CASSTRTSGFTDTQYF. The V call is TRBV12-3 or TRBV12-4, the J call TRBJ2-3, with 11 bases aligning to TRBD2. The CDR3 runs 16 residues. Germline trimming cut 5 bases from V and 2 bases from J; bases unmatched to any gene: 6.

This clonotype was detected many times. This sequence joins TRBV7-6 and TRBJ1-1; a weak D match, TRBD1 (5 bases). Germline CDR1 SGHVS, CDR2 FNYEAQ. The CDR3 sequence is 12 residues long. V dropped 6 bases and J dropped 4 bases, with 9 bases sitting between them. In nucleotides, the CDR3 is TGTGCCAGCAGAGGGGTTAGCACTGAAGCTTTCTTT. Protein: CASRGVSTEAFF.

A few counts support this clonotype. The chain links TRBV6-5 to TRBJ2-1; no clear D gene. Germline V gives CDR1 MNHEY, CDR2 SVGAGI. This CDR3 comprises 13 residues. V lost 0 bases and J lost 7, with 7 bases in between. CDR3 region: CASSYSEGNEQFF. The CDR3 DNA follows: TGTGCCAGCAGTTACTCGGAAGGGAATGAGCAGTTCTTC.